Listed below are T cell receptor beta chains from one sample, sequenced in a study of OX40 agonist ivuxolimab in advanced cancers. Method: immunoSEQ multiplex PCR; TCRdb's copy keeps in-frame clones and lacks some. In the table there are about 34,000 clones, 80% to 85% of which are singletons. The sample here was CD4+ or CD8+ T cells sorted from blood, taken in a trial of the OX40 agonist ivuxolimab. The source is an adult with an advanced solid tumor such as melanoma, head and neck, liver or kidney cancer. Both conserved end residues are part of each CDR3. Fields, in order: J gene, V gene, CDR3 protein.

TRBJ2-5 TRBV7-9 CASSLTGGGETQYF
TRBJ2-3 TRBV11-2 CASSLPVTDTQYF
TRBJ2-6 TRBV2 CASRVISGANVLTF
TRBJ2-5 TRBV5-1 CASSLAPAGGAETQYF
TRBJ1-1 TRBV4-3 CASSQDYRDTEAFF
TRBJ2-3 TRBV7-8 CASSPRRAADTQYF
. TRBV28 CASSFPKFGSYEQYF
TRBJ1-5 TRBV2 CASSADSPNQPQHF
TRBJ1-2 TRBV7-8 CASSLGQYGYTF
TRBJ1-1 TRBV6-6 CASNLEIPHGEAFF